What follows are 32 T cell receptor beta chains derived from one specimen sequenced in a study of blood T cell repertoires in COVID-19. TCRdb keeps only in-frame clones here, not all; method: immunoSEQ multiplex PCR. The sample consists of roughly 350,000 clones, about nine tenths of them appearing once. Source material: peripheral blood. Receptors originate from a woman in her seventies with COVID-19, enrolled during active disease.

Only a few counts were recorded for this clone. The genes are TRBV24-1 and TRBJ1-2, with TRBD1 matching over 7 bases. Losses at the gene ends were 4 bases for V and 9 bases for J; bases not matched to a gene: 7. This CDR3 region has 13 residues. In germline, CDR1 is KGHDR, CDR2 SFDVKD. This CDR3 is CATSEGQQGSYTF. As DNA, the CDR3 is TGTGCCACCAGTGAGGGACAGCAAGGTAGCTACACCTTC.

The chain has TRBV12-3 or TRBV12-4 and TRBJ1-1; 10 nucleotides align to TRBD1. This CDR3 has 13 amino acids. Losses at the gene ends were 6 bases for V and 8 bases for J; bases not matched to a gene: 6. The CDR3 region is CASRGTGVAEAFF. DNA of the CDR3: TGTGCCAGCAGAGGGACAGGGGTTGCAGAAGCTTTCTTT.

CDR3 residues: CASSQGAFTGERGYGYTF. CDR3 nucleotide sequence: TGCGCCAGCAGCCAAGGAGCGTTTACAGGGGAGAGGGGCTATGGCTACACCTTC. V usage is TRBV4-1 and J usage is TRBJ1-2, with 7 positions matching TRBD1. CDR1 MGHRA and CDR2 YSYEKL come from the germline V gene. V trimming: 1 base; J trimming: 4 bases; junction bases outside the gene matches: 15. The CDR3 consists of 18 residues.

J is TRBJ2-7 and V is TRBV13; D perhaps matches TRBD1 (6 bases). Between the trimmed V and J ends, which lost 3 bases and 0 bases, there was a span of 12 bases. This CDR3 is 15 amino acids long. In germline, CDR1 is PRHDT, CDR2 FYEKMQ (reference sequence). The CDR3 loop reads CASSFPDRFSYEQYF. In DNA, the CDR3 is TGTGCCAGCAGCTTCCCTGACAGGTTCTCCTACGAGCAGTACTTC.

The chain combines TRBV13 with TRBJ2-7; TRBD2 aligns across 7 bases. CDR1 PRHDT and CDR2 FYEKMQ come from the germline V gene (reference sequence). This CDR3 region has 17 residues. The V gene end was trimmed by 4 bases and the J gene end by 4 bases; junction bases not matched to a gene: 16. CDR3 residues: CASSSRTSRSFRYEQYF. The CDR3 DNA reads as TGTGCCAGCAGCTCTCGGACTAGTCGGTCCTTCCGGTACGAGCAGTACTTC.

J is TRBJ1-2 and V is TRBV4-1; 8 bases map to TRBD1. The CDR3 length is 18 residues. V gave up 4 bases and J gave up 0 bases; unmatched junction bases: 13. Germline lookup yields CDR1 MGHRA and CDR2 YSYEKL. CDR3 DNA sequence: TGCGCCAGCAGCCGAGTAACCCGGACAGGGATGACTAACTATGGCTACACCTTC. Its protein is CASSRVTRTGMTNYGYTF.

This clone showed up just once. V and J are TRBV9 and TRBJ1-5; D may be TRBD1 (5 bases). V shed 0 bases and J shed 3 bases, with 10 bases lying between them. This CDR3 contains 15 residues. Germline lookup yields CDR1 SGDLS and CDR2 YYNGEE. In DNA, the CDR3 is TGTGCCAGCAGCGTAGGTACGGGGGACAATCAGCCCCAGCATTTT. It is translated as CASSVGTGDNQPQHF.

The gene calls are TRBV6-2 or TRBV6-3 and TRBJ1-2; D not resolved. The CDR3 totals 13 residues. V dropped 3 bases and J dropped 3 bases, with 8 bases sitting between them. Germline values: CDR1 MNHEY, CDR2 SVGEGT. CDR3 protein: CASSYQADYGYTF. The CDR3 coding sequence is TGTGCCAGCAGTTATCAGGCTGACTATGGCTACACCTTC.

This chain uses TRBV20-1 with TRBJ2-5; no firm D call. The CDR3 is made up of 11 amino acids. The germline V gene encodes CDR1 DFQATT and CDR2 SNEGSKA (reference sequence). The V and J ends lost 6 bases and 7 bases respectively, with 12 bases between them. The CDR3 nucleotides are TGCAGTGCACTACTTCCGCCGACCCAGTACTTC. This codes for CSALLPPTQYF.

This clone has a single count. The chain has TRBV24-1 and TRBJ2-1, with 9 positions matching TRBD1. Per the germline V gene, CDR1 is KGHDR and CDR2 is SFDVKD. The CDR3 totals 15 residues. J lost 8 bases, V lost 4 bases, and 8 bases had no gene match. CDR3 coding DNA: TGTGCCACCAGTGACCCGGGACAGGGACACGATGAGCAGTTCTTC. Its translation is CATSDPGQGHDEQFF.

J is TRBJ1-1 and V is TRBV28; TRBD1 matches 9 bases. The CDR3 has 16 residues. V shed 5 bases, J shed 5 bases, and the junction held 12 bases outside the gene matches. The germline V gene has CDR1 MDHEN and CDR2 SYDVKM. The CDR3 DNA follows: TGTGCCAGCAGTCACACCCCAGGACAGGGGAGGACTGAAGCTTTCTTT. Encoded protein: CASSHTPGQGRTEAFF.

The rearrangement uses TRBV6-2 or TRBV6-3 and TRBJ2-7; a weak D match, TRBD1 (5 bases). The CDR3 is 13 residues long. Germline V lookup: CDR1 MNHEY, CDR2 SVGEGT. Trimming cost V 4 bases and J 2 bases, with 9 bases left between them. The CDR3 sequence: CASSSRVPYEQYF. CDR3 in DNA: TGTGCCAGCAGTTCCAGGGTTCCCTACGAGCAGTACTTC.

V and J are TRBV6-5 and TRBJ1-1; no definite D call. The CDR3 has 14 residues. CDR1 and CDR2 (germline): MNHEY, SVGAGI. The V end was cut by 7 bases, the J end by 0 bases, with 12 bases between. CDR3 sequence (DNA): TGTGCCAGCATTGGGCCAGACCTGAACACTGAAGCTTTCTTT. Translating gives CASIGPDLNTEAFF.

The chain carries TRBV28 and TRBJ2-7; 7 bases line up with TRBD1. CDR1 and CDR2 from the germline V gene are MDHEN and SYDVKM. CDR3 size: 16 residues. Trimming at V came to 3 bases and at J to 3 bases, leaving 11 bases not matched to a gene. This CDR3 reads CASSFLDRQGFYEQYF. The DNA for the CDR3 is TGTGCCAGCAGTTTCTTGGACAGGCAGGGTTTCTACGAGCAGTACTTC.

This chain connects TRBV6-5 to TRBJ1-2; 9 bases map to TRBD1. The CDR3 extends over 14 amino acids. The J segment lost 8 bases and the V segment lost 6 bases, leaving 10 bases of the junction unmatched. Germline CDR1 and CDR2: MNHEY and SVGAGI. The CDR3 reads CASRDWGQGEGYTF. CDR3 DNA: TGTGCCAGCAGGGACTGGGGACAGGGTGAGGGCTACACCTTC.

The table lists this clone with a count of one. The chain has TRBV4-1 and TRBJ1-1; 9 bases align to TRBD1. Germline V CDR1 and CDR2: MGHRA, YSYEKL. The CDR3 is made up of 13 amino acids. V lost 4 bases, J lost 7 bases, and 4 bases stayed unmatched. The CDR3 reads CASSLRDRVEAFF. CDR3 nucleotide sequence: TGCGCCAGCAGCCTCCGGGACAGGGTTGAAGCTTTCTTT.

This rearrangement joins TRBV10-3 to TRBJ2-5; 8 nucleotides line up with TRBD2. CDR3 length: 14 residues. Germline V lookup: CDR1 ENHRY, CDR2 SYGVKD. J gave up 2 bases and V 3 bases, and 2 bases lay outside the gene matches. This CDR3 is CAISDTSGQETQYF. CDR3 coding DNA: TGTGCCATCAGTGACACTAGCGGTCAAGAGACCCAGTACTTC.

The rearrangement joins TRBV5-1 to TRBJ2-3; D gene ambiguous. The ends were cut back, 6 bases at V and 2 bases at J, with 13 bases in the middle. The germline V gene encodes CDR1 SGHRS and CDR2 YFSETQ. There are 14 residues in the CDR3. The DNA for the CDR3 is TGCGCCAGCACCAAGCACAGTTCCACAGATACGCAGTATTTT. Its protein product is CASTKHSSTDTQYF.

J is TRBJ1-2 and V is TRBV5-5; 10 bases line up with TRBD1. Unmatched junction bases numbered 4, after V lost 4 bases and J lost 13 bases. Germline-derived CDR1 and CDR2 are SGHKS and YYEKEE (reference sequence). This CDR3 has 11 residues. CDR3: CASSRDRGVTF. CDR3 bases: TGTGCCAGCAGCCGGGACAGGGGTGTCACCTTC.

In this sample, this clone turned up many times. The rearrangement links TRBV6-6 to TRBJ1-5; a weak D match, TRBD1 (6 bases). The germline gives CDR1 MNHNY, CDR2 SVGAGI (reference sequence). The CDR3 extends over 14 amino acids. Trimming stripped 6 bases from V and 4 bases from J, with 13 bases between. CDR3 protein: CASSPGTTNQPQHF. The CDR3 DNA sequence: TGTGCCAGCAGCCCCGGGACAACGAATCAGCCCCAGCATTTT.

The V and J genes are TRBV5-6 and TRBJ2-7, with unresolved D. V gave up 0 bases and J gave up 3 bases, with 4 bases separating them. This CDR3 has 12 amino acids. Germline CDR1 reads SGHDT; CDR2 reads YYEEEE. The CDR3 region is CASSLDGYEQYF. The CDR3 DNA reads TGTGCCAGCAGCTTGGACGGCTACGAGCAGTACTTC.

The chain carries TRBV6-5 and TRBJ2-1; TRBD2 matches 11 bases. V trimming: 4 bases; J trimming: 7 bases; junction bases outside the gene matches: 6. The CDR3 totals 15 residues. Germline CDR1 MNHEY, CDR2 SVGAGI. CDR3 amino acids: CASSLGLAVPNEQFF. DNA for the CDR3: TGTGCCAGCAGTTTGGGACTAGCGGTTCCTAATGAGCAGTTCTTC.

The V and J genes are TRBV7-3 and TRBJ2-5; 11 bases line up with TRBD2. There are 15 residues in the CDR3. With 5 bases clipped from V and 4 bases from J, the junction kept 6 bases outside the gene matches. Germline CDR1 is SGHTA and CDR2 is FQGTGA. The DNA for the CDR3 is TGTGCCAGCAGCCCTCACGGGACTAGCGGAGAGACCCAGTACTTC. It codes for CASSPHGTSGETQYF.

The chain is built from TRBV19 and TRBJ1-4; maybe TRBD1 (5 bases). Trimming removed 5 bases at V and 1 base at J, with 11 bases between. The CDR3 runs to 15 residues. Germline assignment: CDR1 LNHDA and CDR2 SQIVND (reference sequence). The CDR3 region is CASSAVTETNEKLFF. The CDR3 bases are TGTGCCAGTAGTGCTGTGACAGAAACTAATGAAAAACTGTTTTTT.

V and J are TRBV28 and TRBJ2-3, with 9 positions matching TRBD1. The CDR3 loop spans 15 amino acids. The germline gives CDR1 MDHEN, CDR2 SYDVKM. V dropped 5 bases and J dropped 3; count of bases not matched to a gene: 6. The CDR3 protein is CASSPPGQGTDTQYF. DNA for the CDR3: TGTGCCAGCAGTCCTCCGGGACAGGGAACAGATACGCAGTATTTT.

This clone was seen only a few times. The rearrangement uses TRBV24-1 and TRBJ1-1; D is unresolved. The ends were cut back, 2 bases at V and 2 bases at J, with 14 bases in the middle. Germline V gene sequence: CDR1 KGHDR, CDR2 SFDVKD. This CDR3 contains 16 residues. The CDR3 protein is CATSDSGAGRNTEAFF. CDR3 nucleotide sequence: TGTGCCACCAGTGATTCAGGAGCGGGGAGAAACACTGAAGCTTTCTTT.

The CDR3 DNA is TGTGCCAGCAGCCAAGAACCGGAGGACTCTGGAAACACCATATATTTT. This codes for CASSQEPEDSGNTIYF. V and J are TRBV3-1 (or the pseudogene TRBV3-2) and TRBJ1-3; D unclear. Germline lookup yields CDR1 LGHDT and CDR2 YNNKEL (reference sequence). The CDR3 is made up of 16 amino acids. V dropped 0 bases and J dropped 0 bases, with 9 bases sitting between them.

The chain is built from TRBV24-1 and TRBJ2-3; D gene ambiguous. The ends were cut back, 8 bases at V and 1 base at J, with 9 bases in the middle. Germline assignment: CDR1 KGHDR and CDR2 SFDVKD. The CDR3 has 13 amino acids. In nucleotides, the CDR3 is TGTGCCACCAAGCGAGGAGGCACAGATACGCAGTATTTT. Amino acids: CATKRGGTDTQYF.

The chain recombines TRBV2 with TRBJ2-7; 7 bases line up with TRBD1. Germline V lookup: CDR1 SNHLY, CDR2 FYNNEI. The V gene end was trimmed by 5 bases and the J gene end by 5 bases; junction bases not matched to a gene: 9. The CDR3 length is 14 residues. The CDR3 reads CASSPRTGYNEQYF. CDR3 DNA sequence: TGTGCCAGCAGTCCCAGGACAGGCTACAACGAGCAGTACTTC. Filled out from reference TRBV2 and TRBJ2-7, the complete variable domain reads EPEVTQTPSHQVTQMGQEVILRCVPISNHLYFYWYRQILGQKVEFLVSFYNNEISEKSEIFDDQFSVERPDGSNFTLKIRSTKLEDSAMYFCASSPRTGYNEQYFGPGTRLTVT.

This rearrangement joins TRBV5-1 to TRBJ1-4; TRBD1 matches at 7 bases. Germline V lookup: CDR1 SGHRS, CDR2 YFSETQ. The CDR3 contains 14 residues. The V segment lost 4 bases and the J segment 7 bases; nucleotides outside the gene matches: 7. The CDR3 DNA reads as TGCGCCAGCAGCCGCGGACAGGTCGGTGAAAAACTGTTTTTT. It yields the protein CASSRGQVGEKLFF.

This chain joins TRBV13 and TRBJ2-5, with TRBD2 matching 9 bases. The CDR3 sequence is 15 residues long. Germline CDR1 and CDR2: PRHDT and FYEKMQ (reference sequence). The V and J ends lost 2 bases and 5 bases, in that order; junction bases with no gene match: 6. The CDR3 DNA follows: TGTGCCAGCAGCTTACAGCGGGGGGCCGTGGAGACCCAGTACTTC. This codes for CASSLQRGAVETQYF.

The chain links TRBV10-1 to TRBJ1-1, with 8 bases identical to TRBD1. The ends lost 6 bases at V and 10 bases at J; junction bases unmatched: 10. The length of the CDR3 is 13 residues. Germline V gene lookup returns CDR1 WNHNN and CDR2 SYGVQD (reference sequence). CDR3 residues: CASSPSLGQGAFF. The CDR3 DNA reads TGCGCCAGCAGCCCTTCGCTTGGACAGGGAGCTTTCTTT.